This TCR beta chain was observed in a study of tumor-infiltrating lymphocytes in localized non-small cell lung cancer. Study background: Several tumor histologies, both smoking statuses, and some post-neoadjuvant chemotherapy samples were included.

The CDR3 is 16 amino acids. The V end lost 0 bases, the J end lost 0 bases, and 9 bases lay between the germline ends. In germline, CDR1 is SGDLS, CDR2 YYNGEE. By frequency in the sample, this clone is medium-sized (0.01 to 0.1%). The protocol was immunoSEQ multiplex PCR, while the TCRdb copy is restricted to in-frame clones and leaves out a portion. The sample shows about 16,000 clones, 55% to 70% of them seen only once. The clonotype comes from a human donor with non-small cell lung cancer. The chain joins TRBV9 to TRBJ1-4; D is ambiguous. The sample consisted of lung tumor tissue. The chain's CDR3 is CASSVGLETTNEKLFF. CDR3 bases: TGTGCCAGCAGCGTAGGTCTGGAAACAACTAATGAAAAACTGTTTTTT.